The 27 T cell receptor beta chains presented below share a single source sample, sequenced in a study of tumor-infiltrating lymphocytes in oesophageal squamous cell carcinoma. MiXCR was run by TCRdb on the PCR reads, yielding one entry per CDR3 protein. The sample has about 20,000 distinct CDR3 sequences; roughly 41% are singletons. The sample comprised normal esophageal tissue next to the tumor. The source of these receptors is a male donor with esophageal squamous cell carcinoma.

The chain links TRBV19 to TRBJ2-7; no reliable D call. The tail of the sequence fits TRBJ2-5 better, so the J call may be wrong. Looked up from germline, CDR1 is LNHDA and CDR2 is SQIVND (reference sequence). The CDR3 totals 12 residues. CDR3 coding DNA: TGTGCCAGTACTGCGGAAGGGGAGACCCAGTACTTC. Its translation is CASTAEGETQYF.

The J gene is TRBJ2-5, the V gene TRBV28, with a weak D call TRBD2 (5 bases). Trimming left V 3 bases short and J 7 bases short, with 9 bases between. The V gene's germline CDR1 is MDHEN and CDR2 SYDVKM. There are 12 residues in the CDR3. DNA of the CDR3: TGTGCCAGCAGTTTCGGGGATGGGACCCAGTACTTC. It specifies CASSFGDGTQYF.

This clonotype was counted between two and nine times. One junction end disagrees with the germline gene, perhaps due to a read error. The chain is built from TRBV7-8 and TRBJ1-6; D remains ambiguous. The germline gives CDR1 SGHVS, CDR2 FQNEAQ. The CDR3 has 13 amino acids. The CDR3 loop reads CASSLNPIYEQDF. The CDR3, as DNA: TGTGCCAGCAGCTTAAATCCGATTTACGAGCAGGACTTT.

The genes are TRBV7-6 and TRBJ1-4, with D possibly TRBD1 on 5 matching bases. There are 13 residues in the CDR3. Trimming stripped 4 bases from V and 6 bases from J, with 9 bases between. Germline V CDR1 and CDR2: SGHVS, FNYEAQ. DNA for the CDR3: TGTGCCAGCAGCTCGGGGACGTATGAAAAACTGTTTTTT. It specifies CASSSGTYEKLFF.

This clonotype was recorded many times. V and J are TRBV6-1 and TRBJ2-7, with D maybe TRBD1 (6 bases). CDR3 length: 13 amino acids. CDR1 is MNHNS, CDR2 SASEGT, per germline. Trimming took 5 bases from V and 4 from J, leaving 12 bases between them. CDR3 sequence: CASSTFTGYEQYF. The CDR3 DNA reads as TGTGCCAGCAGTACCTTCACAGGGTACGAGCAGTACTTC.

The rearrangement joins TRBV7-2 to TRBJ2-6, with D perhaps given as TRBD1 or TRBD2 (5 bases each). Judging by the DNA end, TRBJ2-7 fits better; the J call may be wrong. Per the germline V gene, CDR1 is SGHTA and CDR2 is FQGNSA. The CDR3 totals 14 residues. Written as DNA, the CDR3 is TGTGCCAGCAGCTTACCGGGACGCAGGGCCGAGCAGTACTTC. Translation: CASSLPGRRAEQYF.

In its sample, this clonotype was seen many times. The chain joins TRBV7-3 to TRBJ1-1; D possibly corresponds to TRBD1 (5 bases). The CDR3 covers 14 residues. Germline V gene sequence: CDR1 SGHTA, CDR2 FQGTGA. Trimming stripped 5 bases from V and 3 bases from J, with 13 bases between. The CDR3 loop reads CASSQAGGDTEAFF. CDR3 in DNA: TGTGCCAGCAGCCAGGCGGGGGGGGACACTGAAGCTTTCTTT.

This clonotype was detected only a few times. The chain is built from TRBV19 and TRBJ2-6, with 8 bases aligning to TRBD1. V lost 2 bases to trimming and J lost 0 bases; unmatched junction nucleotides: 0. Germline loops: CDR1 LNHDA, CDR2 SQIVND (reference sequence). The CDR3 is made up of 16 amino acids. The CDR3 DNA follows: TGTGCCAGTAGTATAACAGGGGGCTCTGGGGCCAACGTCCTGACTTTC. This gives the protein CASSITGGSGANVLTF.

As regards this clonotype: Sequence at one end of the junction differs from germline and may be a read error. The V call is TRBV7-6, the J call TRBJ2-5; D may be TRBD2 (5 bases). Per the germline V gene, CDR1 is SGHVS and CDR2 is FNYEAQ. This CDR3 comprises 14 residues. The DNA for the CDR3 is TGTGCTAGCAGCCCATCGGGGATACAAGAGACCCAGTACTTC. Translation gives CASSPSGIQETQYF.

The sample holds many counts of this clonotype. Just one base apart from a much larger clone, this may be a read error. V usage is TRBV7-2 and J usage is TRBJ2-1; 7 bases match TRBD2. The J call may be incorrect, as the DNA end agrees better with TRBJ2-7. The CDR3 is 14 amino acids. Germline CDR1 reads SGHTA; CDR2 reads FQGNSA. The DNA of the CDR3 is TGTGCCAGCAGCTCCCCCGGGGACTACAATGAGCAGTACTTC. Protein: CASSSPGDYNEQYF.

This chain links TRBV28 with TRBJ2-3; the match to TRBD2 covers 8 bases. Per the germline V gene, CDR1 is MDHEN and CDR2 is SYDVKM. Unmatched junction bases numbered 3, after V lost 5 bases and J lost 2 bases. The CDR3 is 14 residues long. The chain's CDR3 is CASSAGGNTDTQYF. Here the CDR3 DNA reads TGTGCCAGCAGTGCGGGAGGCAACACAGATACGCAGTATTTT.

This clonotype turned up a few times. This chain connects TRBV4-2 to TRBJ2-1; TRBD1 or TRBD2 may be the D gene (5 bases each). The germline V gene has CDR1 LGHNA and CDR2 YNFKEQ. The CDR3 is 15 amino acids. Trimming removed 0 bases from V and 10 bases from J, with 16 bases in between. The CDR3 protein is CASSQDHQLGVEQFF. CDR3 in DNA: TGTGCCAGCAGCCAAGATCATCAGTTGGGGGTAGAGCAGTTCTTC.

This clonotype was recorded many times. CDR3 sequence reads: CASSQDRGQGTADTQYF. CDR3 DNA: TGCGCCAGCAGCCAAGATCGAGGACAGGGAACGGCAGATACGCAGTATTTT. J is TRBJ2-3 and V is TRBV4-3, with 8 bases lining up with TRBD1. CDR1 LGHNA and CDR2 YSLEER come from the germline V gene. V trimming: 0 bases; J trimming: 4 bases; junction bases outside the gene matches: 9. The CDR3 runs 17 residues.

The sample holds a few counts of this clonotype. The chain is built from TRBV11-2 and TRBJ2-3; 14 nucleotides agree with TRBD2. Germline-derived CDR1 and CDR2 are SGHAT and FQNNGV. V shed 6 bases, J shed 6 bases, and the junction held 14 bases outside the gene matches. The CDR3 length is 18 residues. Here the CDR3 DNA reads TGTGCCAGCAGGCCGTCCGGACTAGCGGGAGGCCTTCACGATACGCAGTATTTT. This gives the protein CASRPSGLAGGLHDTQYF.

Details on this clonotype: The CDR3 end shows no conserved phenylalanine or tryptophan, and so a read error is likely. The limits of the CDR3 on the DNA are not certain, so only TCRdb's listed CDR3 is given. This sequence joins TRBV7-2 and TRBJ2-6; the table's D call, TRBD1, was not checked against the DNA. In germline, CDR1 is SGHTA, CDR2 FQGNSA. The CDR3 spans 14 amino acids, including both terminal residues. This chain's CDR3 is CASSLVSDEQFFGA.

This clonotype was detected many times. The rearrangement uses TRBV7-6 and TRBJ2-3, with 7 bases lining up with TRBD2. CDR1 is SGHVS and CDR2 is FNYEAQ in the germline V gene. The V and J ends lost 1 base and 2 bases, in that order; junction bases with no gene match: 3. The CDR3 runs 15 residues. The CDR3 spells CASSLGAGFTDTQYF. In DNA form, the CDR3 reads TGTGCCAGCAGCTTAGGAGCGGGGTTCACAGATACGCAGTATTTT. The full variable domain, its missing parts supplied by reference TRBV7-6 and TRBJ2-3, is GAGVSQSPRYKVTKRGQDVALRCDPISGHVSLYWYRQALGQGPEFLTYFNYEAQQDKSGLPNDRFSAERPEGSISTLTIQRTEQRDSAMYRCASSLGAGFTDTQYFGPGTRLTVL.

V usage is TRBV5-1 and J usage is TRBJ1-2; 9 bases are a match to TRBD1. Germline trimming cut 2 bases from V and 8 bases from J; bases unmatched to any gene: 7. The CDR3 runs to 14 residues. The germline V gene encodes CDR1 SGHRS and CDR2 YFSETQ. The DNA for the CDR3 is TGCGCCAGCAGCTTCTCGGGACAGGGAGACGGCTACACCTTC. Its translation is CASSFSGQGDGYTF.

This clonotype was found many times. The chain joins TRBV12-3 or TRBV12-4 to TRBJ2-6; the D is unclear. The CDR3 runs 9 residues. Trimming removed 3 bases from V and 18 bases from J, with 6 bases in between. The CDR3 DNA is TGTGCCAGCAGTTTCGCCAGGACTTTC. This encodes CASSFARTF.

The chain carries TRBV5-1 and TRBJ1-1; D call uncertain. The V gene lost 0 bases and the J gene lost 0 bases, with 9 bases spanning the gap. This CDR3 is built from 15 residues. Germline V gives CDR1 SGHRS, CDR2 YFSETQ. The chain's CDR3 is CASSLVRALNTEAFF. The DNA for the CDR3 is TGCGCCAGCAGCTTGGTGAGGGCCTTGAACACTGAAGCTTTCTTT.

The chain employs TRBV7-2 and TRBJ2-1, with D perhaps TRBD1 or TRBD2 (6 bases each). Trimming stripped 5 bases from V and 7 bases from J, with 15 bases between. This CDR3 spans 14 amino acids. Germline CDR1 is SGHTA and CDR2 is FQGNSA. The CDR3 spells CASSLRQEGNEQFF. In DNA form, the CDR3 reads TGTGCCAGCAGCCTCCGACAGGAGGGGAATGAGCAGTTCTTC.

V and J are TRBV10-3 and TRBJ1-3; TRBD1 might be the D (5 bases). CDR1 is ENHRY, CDR2 SYGVKD, per germline. This CDR3 has 14 amino acids. V was pared by 2 bases and J by 0 bases, with 5 bases between. In DNA, the CDR3 is TGTGCCATCAGTGAGACAGGCTCTGGAAACACCATATATTTT. Amino acids: CAISETGSGNTIYF.

This clonotype came up many times. The chain has TRBV10-1 and TRBJ1-3; D might be TRBD1 (6 bases). V lost 4 bases, J lost 2 bases, and 12 bases lay in between. The germline V gene has CDR1 WNHNN and CDR2 SYGVQD (reference sequence). The CDR3 contains 15 residues. The CDR3 DNA is TGCGCCAGCAGTGGAGAACAGGGAACTGGAAACACCATATATTTT. Translation gives CASSGEQGTGNTIYF.

This clonotype rates as medium-sized. Here the CDR3 reads CASSSVTEYNEQFF. The CDR3 DNA sequence: TGTGCCAGCAGTTCCGTGACGGAATACAATGAGCAGTTCTTC. The J gene is TRBJ2-1, the V gene TRBV6-1; D is undetermined. The V gene's germline CDR1 is MNHNS and CDR2 SASEGT. This CDR3 contains 14 residues. Trimming pared 5 bases from V and 4 bases from J, leaving 12 bases between.

This clonotype was observed at least ten times. The V gene is TRBV10-2, the J gene TRBJ2-1; 8 nucleotides match TRBD2. CDR1 and CDR2 (germline): WSHSY, SAAADI. Trimming at V came to 0 bases and at J to 6 bases, leaving 4 bases not matched to a gene. This CDR3 comprises 15 residues. The chain's CDR3 is CASSESVLAGNEQFF. CDR3 nucleotide sequence: TGCGCCAGCAGTGAGTCTGTCCTAGCGGGCAATGAGCAGTTCTTC.

To note about this clonotype: As the CDR3 is not closed by the conserved phenylalanine or tryptophan, this likely results from a read error. The DNA is omitted, as the CDR3 cannot be located on it reliably, and the CDR3 follows TCRdb's listing. The chain joins TRBV7-9 to TRBJ2-7; TRBD2 reflects the table's D call only, with no check against the DNA. Ends included, the CDR3 has 17 residues. Germline lookup yields CDR1 SEHNR and CDR2 FQNEAQ (reference sequence). CDR3 sequence reads: CASSLGSRGTNGYTFGS.

The chain joins TRBV7-9 to TRBJ2-7; no reliable D call. The V end was cut by 6 bases, the J end by 7 bases, with 16 bases between. Germline assignment: CDR1 SEHNR and CDR2 FQNEAQ (reference sequence). The CDR3 has 13 amino acids. The CDR3 sequence is CASRKSGDGEQYF. DNA for the CDR3: TGTGCCAGCAGAAAAAGTGGGGATGGAGAGCAGTACTTC.

This clonotype was counted at least ten times. The V and J genes are TRBV5-6 and TRBJ2-5; weak D call: TRBD1 (6 bases). This CDR3 contains 14 residues. V lost 1 base and J lost 3, with 10 bases in between. The germline gives CDR1 SGHDT, CDR2 YYEEEE. CDR3 sequence reads: CASSLQGWEETQYF. DNA of the CDR3: TGTGCCAGCAGCTTGCAGGGGTGGGAAGAGACCCAGTACTTC.